This TCR beta chain was sequenced in a study of T cell repertoires in cytomegalovirus infection. On the study more broadly: Used in the study were CMV epitopes, some recently identified and HLA-C-restricted, others well-studied and HLA-B-restricted. Indications of both CMV infection and matching HLA type were provided by public TCR beta signatures. Study findings and constraints: Public TCR beta family frequency separated CMV-and-HLA carriers, including in an independent cohort. HLA-C-restricted, CMV-specific TCR beta clonotypes were dominant ex vivo.

In regard to this clonotype: Antigen specificity is unknown.

This CDR3 is built from 11 residues. The germline gives CDR1 DFQATT, CDR2 SNEGSKA (reference sequence). Trimming removed 5 bases from V and 3 bases from J, with 5 bases in between. TCRdb passed the reads through MiXCR, listing each CDR3 protein once. The sample lists approximately 350,000 distinct CDR3 sequences, just under 35% seen once, with approximately 13% in the top ten. The origin of this receptor is a human donor in good health (CMV status not recorded). Some clones in this sample may be carry-over from other donors' samples. The chain uses TRBV20-1 and TRBJ2-1; the D gene is possibly TRBD1 (5 bases). The sequenced sample was cultured PBMCs, obtained from culture after CMV antigen stimulation. The CDR3 bases are TGCAGTGCTGGACACTACAATGAGCAGTTCTTC. Amino acids: CSAGHYNEQFF.